Listed below are T cell receptor beta chains from one sample, sequenced in a study of T cell changes during pregnancy in multiple sclerosis. The repertoire was sequenced with immunoSEQ multiplex PCR; TCRdb's copy has only in-frame clones and lacks some. This table holds roughly 68,000 clones, under 95% found once. This sample comprised peripheral blood, obtained in the second trimester of pregnancy. The receptors shown here come from a female donor in good health, enrolled as a control in a pregnancy study. Both conserved end residues are part of each CDR3. A D gene is named only where the DNA matches it firmly.

j_call d_call v_call cdr3_aa
TRBJ2-7 TRBD1 TRBV27 CATGQGYEQYF
TRBJ2-4 - TRBV6-1 CASSEAGGHNF
TRBJ2-1 TRBD2 TRBV4-1 CASSQALAGRNKVEQFF
TRBJ1-2 - TRBV28 CASSSDGGYGYTF
TRBJ1-2 - TRBV14 CASSQVRGNYGYTF
TRBJ1-2 TRBD1 TRBV6-1 CASRLGEDRGHGYTF
TRBJ1-5 - TRBV30 CAWSVQDNQPQHF
TRBJ1-4 - TRBV6-1 CASSEERREKLFF
TRBJ2-7 TRBD1 TRBV29-1 CSVGGTGTSEQYF
TRBJ2-3 - TRBV4-2 CASSQDPGMGTQYF
TRBJ2-7 TRBD2 TRBV18 CASSPEAGGSSYEQYF
TRBJ1-1 - TRBV2 CASGRGTENTEAFF
TRBJ2-1 - TRBV5-1 CASSPLTRSSYNEQFF
TRBJ2-3 - TRBV27 CASSLGAPTDTQYF
TRBJ2-7 - TRBV5-1 CASSLDRRDYEQYF
TRBJ1-3 - TRBV4-2 CASSQGLGAGNTIYF
TRBJ2-2 TRBD1 TRBV5-1 CASSPGQGGTGELFF
TRBJ1-4 - TRBV4-2 CASSQGTATNEKLFF
TRBJ2-1 - TRBV20-1 CSAAPRNEQFF
TRBJ1-1 - TRBV28 CASSFAGREAFF
TRBJ2-3 TRBD2 TRBV7-3 CASSREGLVGGDTQYF
TRBJ1-1 TRBD1 TRBV7-2 CASSPLTGAGEAFF
TRBJ2-2 - TRBV4-2 CASSQVFPGAGELFF
TRBJ1-1 TRBD1 TRBV6-1 CASSDRDRGLDTEAFF
TRBJ2-6 - TRBV7-9 CASSLDGSSGANVLTF
TRBJ1-1 - TRBV5-6 CASSRRPRTEAFF
TRBJ1-1 TRBD1 TRBV5-1 CASSPGDRAVWEAFF
TRBJ2-1 TRBD2 TRBV15 CATSSSEVGKAGEVDEQFF
TRBJ2-1 TRBD1 TRBV28 CASSSPGTGINEQFF
TRBJ2-1 - TRBV27 CASSFSPGQSQGSYNEQFF
TRBJ2-1 TRBD2 TRBV4-3 CASSPGTSGYNEQFF
TRBJ1-1 - TRBV5-1 CASSPAGGNTEAFF
TRBJ2-3 - TRBV7-2 CASSLVRGYTDTQYF
TRBJ1-2 TRBD1 TRBV5-1 CASSSIQGQDGYTF
TRBJ2-3 - TRBV4-1 CASSQVSTDTQYF
TRBJ2-3 - TRBV25-1 CASTARTDTQYF
TRBJ2-5 TRBD2 TRBV19 CASSIGAGLAGRETQYF
TRBJ2-5 TRBD1 TRBV27 CASRTGMETQYF
TRBJ1-4 - TRBV4-1 CASSQGSVWEKLFF
TRBJ1-1 - TRBV5-4 CASSPGGSMNTEAFF
TRBJ2-3 TRBD2 TRBV2 CASSESGGPRDTQYF
TRBJ2-7 TRBD1 TRBV19 CATTVPGQGNEQYF
TRBJ1-4 - TRBV19 CASRVSNEKLFF
TRBJ2-1 TRBD2 TRBV15 CATSGGLAGGPNEQFF
TRBJ2-5 - TRBV28 CASSSLESLETQYF
TRBJ2-7 TRBD2 TRBV11-2 CASTPSGPAYEQYF
TRBJ2-3 - TRBV19 CATRRDTQYF
TRBJ1-2 TRBD1 TRBV2 CASTPGGNYGYTF
TRBJ1-1 - TRBV5-1 CASSQRRGSGNTEAFF
TRBJ2-1 TRBD2 TRBV25-1 CASSGIAGGHEQFF
TRBJ1-1 - TRBV7-9 CASTTGMNTEAFF